The clone carrying this T cell receptor (beta chain) occurred a few times. Its antigen is currently unknown. Addition of a universal primer site occurred through template switching, and cDNA carried unique molecular identifiers. Each CDR3 protein gets one entry after TCRdb re-called the 5' RACE reads with MiXCR. The data contain about 210,000 distinct CDR3 sequences, roughly a tenth of them seen just once; the ten biggest clones take up approximately 5.1%. The data belong to a study of identical twins. Study-wide results and limits: It was possible that invariant MAIT and iNKT cells partly confounded the zero-insertion analyses. Fewer insertions characterized abundant cord blood beta clonotypes, whereas memory repertoires showed none. Not following the same donors, the study drew its conclusions from cross-sectional statistical analysis.

Germline V gene sequence: CDR1 DFQATT, CDR2 SNEGSKA (reference sequence). J was trimmed by 1 base and V by 6 bases; bases with no gene match: 8. The CDR3 sequence is 15 residues long. The specimen sequenced was memory (CD45RO+) T cells sorted from blood. This sequence was found in a woman under 30 in good health. The chain has TRBV20-1 and TRBJ2-4, with 8 bases lining up with TRBD1. The DNA for the CDR3 is TGCAGTGCCACCCAGGGGGCCGGGGCCAAAAACATTCAGTACTTC. It encodes CSATQGAGAKNIQYF.